These 12 T cell receptor beta chains originate from one sample sequenced in a study of T-cell reconstitution after alpha-beta-depleted transplantation in children. As it was prepared, the TCRbeta library received unique molecular identifiers. TCRdb recomputed calls from the PCR reads with MiXCR, one row per CDR3 protein. The table shows hundreds of thousands of distinct CDR3 sequences, with about 23% occurring only once. Sequencing used PBMCs, mostly from graft donor cells, obtained 360 days after TCRalphabeta/CD19-depleted stem cell transplant. The receptors were gathered from a boy in the first two years of life who had a stem cell transplant for acute myeloid leukemia, so the T cells may come from the graft donor.

This clonotype was seen a few times. V and J are TRBV4-3 and TRBJ1-5, with 10 bases that match TRBD1. Germline CDR1 and CDR2: LGHNA and YSLEER. The CDR3 covers 15 residues. With 4 bases clipped from V and 3 bases from J, the junction kept 3 bases outside the gene matches. The CDR3 loop is CASSPGTGVNQPQHF. Here the CDR3 DNA reads TGCGCCAGCAGCCCCGGGACAGGGGTCAATCAGCCCCAGCATTTT.

CDR3 coding DNA: TGTGCCAGCAGTGATGGTTCCGCTCCGAACACTGAAGCTTTCTTT. It specifies CASSDGSAPNTEAFF. The chain has TRBV25-1 and TRBJ1-1, with D unclear. This CDR3 is built from 15 residues. Per the germline V gene, CDR1 is MGHDK and CDR2 is SYGVNS. The germline V and J ends were trimmed by 3 bases and 1 base, with 12 bases remaining between them.

This clonotype was detected once. This chain uses TRBV4-1 with TRBJ1-1; D is unclear. V was trimmed by 1 base and J by 7 bases, leaving 13 bases between them. CDR1 is MGHRA, CDR2 YSYEKL, per germline. This CDR3 is built from 14 residues. The CDR3 spells CASSQGTGVLEAFF. In DNA, the CDR3 is TGCGCCAGCAGCCAAGGGACCGGAGTACTTGAAGCTTTCTTT.

This rearrangement joins TRBV29-1 to TRBJ2-4, with D perhaps TRBD2 (6 bases). The CDR3 has 14 amino acids. V dropped 4 bases and J dropped 3 bases, with 13 bases sitting between them. Germline V gene data show CDR1 as SQVTM and CDR2 as ANQGSEA. Here the CDR3 reads CSVALAGNKNIQYF. DNA of the CDR3: TGCAGCGTTGCCCTGGCGGGGAACAAAAACATTCAGTACTTC.

The genes are TRBV20-1 and TRBJ2-2; D is uncertain. V lost 5 bases, J lost 4 bases, and 11 bases lay in between. The germline gives CDR1 DFQATT, CDR2 SNEGSKA (reference sequence). CDR3 length: 13 residues. This chain's CDR3 is CSAPSLGTGELFF. CDR3 DNA: TGCAGTGCTCCTTCCTTGGGCACCGGGGAGCTGTTTTTT.

This clonotype came up a few times. This chain uses TRBV5-1 with TRBJ2-2; TRBD2 aligns across 10 bases. Per germline, CDR1 SGHRS and CDR2 YFSETQ. V shed 4 bases and J 4 bases; nucleotides not matched to a gene: 4. CDR3 length: 15 residues. The CDR3 nucleotides are TGCGCCAGCAGCGGGGGACTAGCGAGCACCGGGGAGCTGTTTTTT. It codes for CASSGGLASTGELFF.

This clonotype was counted ten times or more. This CDR3 is CSARHITGELFF. Written as DNA, the CDR3 is TGCAGTGCTAGACACATCACCGGGGAGCTGTTTTTT. V usage is TRBV20-1 and J usage is TRBJ2-2; D remains unclear. The germline CDR1 and CDR2 sequences are DFQATT and SNEGSKA (reference sequence). The V end was cut by 2 bases, the J end by 4 bases, with 5 bases between. The CDR3 extends over 12 amino acids.

The chain is built from TRBV11-2 and TRBJ2-3; D unresolved. V was cut by 1 base and J by 0 bases, with 20 bases left in between. The CDR3 consists of 19 residues. CDR1 is SGHAT, CDR2 FQNNGV, per germline. CDR3 residues: CASSLVRQDTLTSTDTQYF. The CDR3 nucleotides are TGTGCCAGCAGCTTAGTTCGGCAGGATACCCTAACTAGCACAGATACGCAGTATTTT.

This clonotype was observed many times. This chain joins TRBV29-1 and TRBJ1-1, with a weak D call TRBD1 (6 bases). Trimming pared 7 bases from V and 0 bases from J, leaving 12 bases between. The CDR3 covers 13 residues. CDR1 and CDR2 (germline): SQVTM, ANQGSEA. In DNA form, the CDR3 reads TGCAGCGCTCACAGGGTTCTGAACACTGAAGCTTTCTTT. It encodes CSAHRVLNTEAFF.

In this sample, this clonotype turned up many times. V is TRBV12-3 or TRBV12-4 and J is TRBJ1-2, with TRBD1 matching over 10 bases. The V gene end was trimmed by 1 base and the J gene end by 8 bases; junction bases not matched to a gene: 7. This CDR3 is built from 15 residues. The CDR3 region has the DNA TGTGCCAGCAGTTTAGAAACGGGGACAGGGGAAGGCTACACCTTC. It codes for CASSLETGTGEGYTF.

This clonotype was detected a few times. The J gene is TRBJ2-2, the V gene TRBV20-1; D is unclear. V lost 3 bases and J 4 bases, leaving 9 bases between the germline ends. Germline assignment: CDR1 DFQATT and CDR2 SNEGSKA (reference sequence). This CDR3 has 13 residues. The CDR3 DNA reads TGCAGTGCTAGTTTCCAGACCACCGGGGAGCTGTTTTTT. Its protein product is CSASFQTTGELFF.

The chain carries TRBV28 and TRBJ2-7, with a possible D match to TRBD2 (5 bases). The CDR3 runs to 14 residues. V gave up 0 bases and J gave up 2 bases, with 8 bases separating them. CDR1 is MDHEN and CDR2 is SYDVKM in the germline V gene. CDR3 bases: TGTGCCAGCAGTTTATGGGGAGCTCCCTACGAGCAGTACGTC. It codes for CASSLWGAPYEQYV.